The present TCR beta chain was sequenced within a study of lymphopenia after photon versus proton radiotherapy. About this clone: Its target is not known.

V lost 0 bases, J lost 3 bases, and 4 bases stayed unmatched. Per the germline V gene, CDR1 is SGHNT and CDR2 is YYREEE (reference sequence). CDR3 length: 16 residues. Study conclusions and caveats: Proton therapy kept repertoires fairly stable, unlike photons, which gained effector/memory cells. Only patients who died were analyzed for survival; proton advantage is unproven. A bigger post-nadir fall in TCR diversity correlated inversely with survival time in deceased patients.

Sequencing was performed with immunoSEQ multiplex PCR; in TCRdb, only in-frame clones are kept and a portion is missing. The table has 70,000 or so clones, just under 95% seen once. The chain is built from TRBV5-4 and TRBJ2-3; TRBD2 matches at 10 bases. The sequencing used peripheral blood, collected from a patient treated with photon-based radiotherapy. This sequence was found in a woman in her thirties or forties with cholangiocarcinoma. This chain's CDR3 is CASSLGLAGVTDTQYF. For the CDR3, the DNA is TGTGCCAGCAGCTTGGGGCTAGCGGGGGTGACAGATACGCAGTATTTT.